This is a list of T cell receptor beta chains from one sample in a study of blood T cell repertoires in COVID-19. Here immunoSEQ multiplex PCR was the method, and the copy in TCRdb shows in-frame clones only, minus some. The repertoire consists of some 190,000 clones, with roughly 80% occurring once and the leading ten covering roughly 11%. Specimen: peripheral blood. The receptors derive from a woman aged 40 to 50 with COVID-19, enrolled during active disease. Each CDR3 is given with its conserved first and last residue. A D gene is named only where the DNA matches it firmly. Clone size is not always given. Where it is, it says once, few, many or a class for expanded clones.

>TRBV19|TRBD1|NA|TRBJ1-2
TGTGCCAGTCGACATACAGGGGGCGGAGGATATGGCTACACCTTC
CASRHTGGGGYGYTF
>TRBV29-1|TRBD1|NA|TRBJ1-4
TGCAGCGTCTGGGACAGGGGGTTTGAAAAACTGTTTTTT
CSVWDRGFEKLFF
>TRBV15|TRBD1|NA|TRBJ2-7
TGTGCCACCAGCAGAGATCCAGGGGGAAGTGGTGAGCAGTACTTC
CATSRDPGGSGEQYF
>TRBV28|NA|NA|TRBJ2-7
TGTGCCAGCAGGTTTGGCCCCTACGAGCAGTACTTC
CASRFGPYEQYF
>TRBV7-9|TRBD1|NA|TRBJ2-7
TGTGCCAGCAGCCCCACAGGGGCCGACGAGCAGTACTTC
CASSPTGADEQYF
>TRBV19|TRBD2|NA|TRBJ2-3
TGTGCCAGTAGTATAGGGACTAGCGGGGGGCCCACAGATACGCAGTATTTT
CASSIGTSGGPTDTQYF
>TRBV4-1|TRBD1|many|TRBJ1-5
TGCGCCAGCAGCCAACCCCCAGGGGGGAATCAGCCCCAGCATTTT
CASSQPPGGNQPQHF
>TRBV4-1|TRBD1|NA|TRBJ2-5
TGCGCCAGCAGCCAAGTTGCAGGGGGCATAGAGACCCAGTACTTC
CASSQVAGGIETQYF
>TRBV9|TRBD2|NA|TRBJ2-2
TGTGCCAGCAGCGTAGGGACTAGCGGGAGTACCGGGGAGCTGTTTTTT
CASSVGTSGSTGELFF
>TRBV27|TRBD2|NA|TRBJ2-4
TGTGCCAGCAGTATAGCGGGCCTAGCCAAAAACATTCAGTACTTC
CASSIAGLAKNIQYF
>TRBV6-6|NA|NA|TRBJ1-4
TGTGCCACCCTAACGGGACGGGGGACTAATGAAAAACTGTTTTTT
CATLTGRGTNEKLFF
>TRBV18|TRBD2|NA|TRBJ2-2
TGTGCCAGCTCCCTCCTTCGAGGGAGGGAACCGAACACCGGGGAGCTGTTTTTT
CASSLLRGREPNTGELFF
>TRBV19|NA|NA|TRBJ1-1
TGTGCCAGTAGTATAGGGAATCCGGGGATGAACACTGAAGCTTTCTTT
CASSIGNPGMNTEAFF
>TRBV30|TRBD1|NA|TRBJ1-4
TGTGCCTGGAGCGAACAGACAGGGAACCAAGAAAAACTGTTTTTT
CAWSEQTGNQEKLFF
>TRBV20-1|TRBD2|NA|TRBJ2-7
TGCAGTGCTAGTAGAGGTTGGGGGACTAGCGGCTCCTACGAGCAGTACTTC
CSASRGWGTSGSYEQYF
>TRBV11-3|TRBD2|NA|TRBJ2-1
TGTGCCAGCAGCTTTGGCGGGGGGACTTACAATGAGCAGTTCTTC
CASSFGGGTYNEQFF
>TRBV7-9|TRBD2|NA|TRBJ2-1
TGTGCCAGCAGCGGTTCCGGGACTAGCGGGAGGCCTGAGCAGTTCTTC
CASSGSGTSGRPEQFF